One sample yielded the 8 T cell receptor beta chains listed below, sequenced in a study of regulatory T cells in long-lasting Graves disease. TCR beta libraries were built with iRepertoire HTBI primers and Arm-PCR of CDR3 regions. Each CDR3 protein gets one entry after TCRdb re-called the multiplex PCR reads with MiXCR. The sample lists fewer than 450,000 distinct CDR3 sequences; about 25% were seen once. Regarding time point: persistent/refractory GD, antithyroid drugs over 5 years with positive TRAb. PBMC-extracted RNA yielded the TCR library. This material consisted of peripheral blood mononuclear cells (PBMCs), taken when the disease was refractory, from a patient treated with antithyroid drugs. The receptors were gathered from a female donor with Graves disease.

This clonotype was seen only a few times. Given a much more abundant clone one base away, this may be a read error. The chain combines TRBV20-1 with TRBJ1-4; no definite D call. V gave up 6 bases and J gave up 0 bases, with 8 bases separating them. This CDR3 has 13 residues. Looked up from germline, CDR1 is DFQATT and CDR2 is SNEGSKA (reference sequence). Written as DNA, the CDR3 is TGCAGTGCCCAACGGACAACTAATGAAAAACTGTTTTTT. It encodes CSAQRTTNEKLFF.

The chain recombines TRBV7-9 with TRBJ2-7; D remains unclear. The CDR3 length is 13 residues. Germline V lookup: CDR1 SEHNR, CDR2 FQNEAQ (reference sequence). Trimming stripped 2 bases from V and 6 bases from J, with 11 bases between. CDR3 sequence reads: CASSLSSGVEQYF. CDR3 DNA: TGTGCCAGCAGCTTAAGCTCTGGGGTCGAGCAGTACTTC. Full variable domain (remainder filled in from reference TRBV7-9 and TRBJ2-7): DTGVSQNPRHKITKRGQNVTFRCDPISEHNRLYWYRQTLGQGPEFLTYFQNEAQLEKSRLLSDRFSAERPKGSFSTLEIQRTEQGDSAMYLCASSLSSGVEQYFGPGTRLTVT.

This clonotype was found many times. This chain uses TRBV7-2 with TRBJ1-2, with no clear D. Trimming stripped 5 bases from V and 5 bases from J, with 12 bases between. The germline V gene has CDR1 SGHTA and CDR2 FQGNSA. The CDR3 has 13 amino acids. The CDR3 sequence: CASSPVTSYGYTF. The DNA of the CDR3 is TGTGCCAGCAGCCCGGTAACCAGTTATGGCTACACCTTC.

V usage is TRBV5-8 and J usage is TRBJ2-4; D gene ambiguous. The CDR3 sequence is 13 residues long. Germline values: CDR1 SGHTS, CDR2 YDEGEE. Deletions cut 1 base from V and 8 bases from J, with 10 bases between. CDR3 in amino acids: CASSLRAPDIQYF. CDR3 DNA: TGTGCCAGCAGCTTGAGAGCGCCGGACATTCAGTACTTC.

The chain joins TRBV19 to TRBJ1-1; the D is unclear. The V and J ends lost 5 bases and 1 base respectively, with 11 bases between them. CDR3 length equals 14 residues. The germline V gene has CDR1 LNHDA and CDR2 SQIVND (reference sequence). The CDR3 loop reads CASSSSGWNTEAFF. Here the CDR3 DNA reads TGTGCCAGTAGTTCCTCGGGGTGGAACACTGAAGCTTTCTTT.

The chain carries TRBV14 and TRBJ2-5; D is ambiguous. This CDR3 has 13 residues. Germline V gene lookup returns CDR1 SGHDN and CDR2 FVKESK. The V gene lost 3 bases and the J gene lost 0 bases, with 5 bases spanning the gap. CDR3 sequence: CASSHRDQETQYF. The CDR3 nucleotides read TGTGCCAGCAGCCATAGAGACCAAGAGACCCAGTACTTC.

The chain is built from TRBV20-1 and TRBJ2-1; 12 bases agree with TRBD2. CDR1 is DFQATT and CDR2 is SNEGSKA in the germline V gene (reference sequence). V shed 5 bases and J 4 bases; nucleotides not matched to a gene: 9. This CDR3 comprises 16 residues. The CDR3 here is CSAVRTSGIEYNEQFF. The CDR3 region has the DNA TGCAGTGCTGTAAGGACTAGCGGGATAGAGTACAATGAGCAGTTCTTC.

This rearrangement joins TRBV20-1 to TRBJ2-7; TRBD1 agrees at 7 bases. The CDR3 is 16 amino acids. Per germline, CDR1 DFQATT and CDR2 SNEGSKA (reference sequence). The V segment lost 0 bases and the J segment 0 bases; nucleotides outside the gene matches: 8. CDR3 in amino acids: CSARDLGQMSSYEQYF. The CDR3 DNA reads TGCAGTGCTAGAGATCTGGGACAGATGAGCTCCTACGAGCAGTACTTC.